This T cell receptor beta chain is drawn from a study of blood T cell repertoires in COVID-19. Profiled with immunoSEQ multiplex PCR; TCRdb holds only in-frame clones, not every one. This repertoire shows tens of thousands of clones, roughly 90% found once; its top ten account for around 2.8%. Trimming removed 6 bases from V and 5 bases from J; junction bases left unmatched: 8. The V gene's germline CDR1 is SNHLY and CDR2 FYNNEI. The CDR3 contains 14 residues. The source of this sequence is a man in his forties or fifties with COVID-19, enrolled during active disease. The sequencing sample was made of peripheral blood. J is TRBJ1-1 and V is TRBV2, with 8 bases matching TRBD1. The CDR3 spells CASSADRVGTEAFF. The CDR3 nucleotides read TGTGCCAGCAGCGCGGACAGGGTGGGGACTGAAGCTTTCTTT.